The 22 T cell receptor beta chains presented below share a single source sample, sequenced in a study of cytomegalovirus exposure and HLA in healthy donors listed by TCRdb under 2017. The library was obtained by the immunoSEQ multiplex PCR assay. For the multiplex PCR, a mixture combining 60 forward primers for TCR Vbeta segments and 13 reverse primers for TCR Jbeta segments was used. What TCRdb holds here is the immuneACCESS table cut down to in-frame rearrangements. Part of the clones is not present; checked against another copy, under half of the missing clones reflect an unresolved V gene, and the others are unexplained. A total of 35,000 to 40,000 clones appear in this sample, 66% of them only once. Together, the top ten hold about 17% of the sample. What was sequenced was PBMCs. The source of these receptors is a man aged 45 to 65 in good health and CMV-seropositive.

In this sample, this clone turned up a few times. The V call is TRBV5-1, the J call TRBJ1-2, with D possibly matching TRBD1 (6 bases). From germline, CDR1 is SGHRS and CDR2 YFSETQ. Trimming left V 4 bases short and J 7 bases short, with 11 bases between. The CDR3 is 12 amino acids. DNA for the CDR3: TGCGCCAGCAGCCCCGACAGGACTGGCTACACCTTC. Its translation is CASSPDRTGYTF.

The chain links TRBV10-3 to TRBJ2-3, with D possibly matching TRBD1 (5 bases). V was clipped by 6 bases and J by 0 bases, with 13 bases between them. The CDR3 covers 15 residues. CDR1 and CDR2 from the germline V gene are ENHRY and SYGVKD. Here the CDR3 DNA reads TGTGCCATCAGGTCAGGGTTGGAAAGCACAGATACGCAGTATTTT. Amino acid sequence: CAIRSGLESTDTQYF.

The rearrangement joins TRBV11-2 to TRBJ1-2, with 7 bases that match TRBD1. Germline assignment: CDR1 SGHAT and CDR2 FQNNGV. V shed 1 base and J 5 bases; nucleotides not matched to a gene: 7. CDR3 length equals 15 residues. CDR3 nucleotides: TGTGCCAGCAGCTTAGGTCTCCAGGGGGATTATGGCTACACCTTC. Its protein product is CASSLGLQGDYGYTF.

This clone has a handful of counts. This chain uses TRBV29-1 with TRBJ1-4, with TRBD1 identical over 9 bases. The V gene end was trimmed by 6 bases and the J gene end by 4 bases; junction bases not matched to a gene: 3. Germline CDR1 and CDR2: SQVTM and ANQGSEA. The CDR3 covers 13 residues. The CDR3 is CSVWTGDNEKLFF. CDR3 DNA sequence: TGCAGCGTGTGGACAGGGGATAATGAAAAACTGTTTTTT.

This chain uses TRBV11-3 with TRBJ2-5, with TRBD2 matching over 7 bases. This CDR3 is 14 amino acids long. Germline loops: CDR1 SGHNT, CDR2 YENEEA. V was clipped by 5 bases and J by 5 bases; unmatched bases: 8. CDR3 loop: CASSARLAGETQYF. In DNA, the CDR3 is TGTGCCAGCAGCGCAAGACTAGCTGGGGAGACCCAGTACTTC. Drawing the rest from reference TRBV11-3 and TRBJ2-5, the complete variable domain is EAGVVQSPRYKIIEKKQPVAFWCNPISGHNTLYWYLQNLGQGPELLIRYENEEAVDDSQLPKDRFSAERLKGVDSTLKIQPAELGDSAVYLCASSARLAGETQYFGPGTRLLVL.

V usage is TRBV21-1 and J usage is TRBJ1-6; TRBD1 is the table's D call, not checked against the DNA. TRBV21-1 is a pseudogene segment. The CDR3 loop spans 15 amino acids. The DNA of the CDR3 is TGTGCCAGCATTGACAGGGGCACCTATAATTCACCCCTCCACTTT. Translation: CASIDRGTYNSPLHF.

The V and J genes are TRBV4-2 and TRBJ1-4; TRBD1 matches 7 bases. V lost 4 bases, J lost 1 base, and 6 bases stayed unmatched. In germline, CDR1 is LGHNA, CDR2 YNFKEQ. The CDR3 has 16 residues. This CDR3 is CASSRQGRLTNEKLFF. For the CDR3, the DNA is TGTGCCAGCAGCCGACAGGGTCGGTTAACTAATGAAAAACTGTTTTTT.

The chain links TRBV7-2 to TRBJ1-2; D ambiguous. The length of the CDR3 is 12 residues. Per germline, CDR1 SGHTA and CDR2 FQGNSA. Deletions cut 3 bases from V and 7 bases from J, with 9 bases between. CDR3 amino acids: CASSLERAGYTF. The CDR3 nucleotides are TGTGCCAGCAGCTTGGAGAGGGCTGGCTACACCTTC.

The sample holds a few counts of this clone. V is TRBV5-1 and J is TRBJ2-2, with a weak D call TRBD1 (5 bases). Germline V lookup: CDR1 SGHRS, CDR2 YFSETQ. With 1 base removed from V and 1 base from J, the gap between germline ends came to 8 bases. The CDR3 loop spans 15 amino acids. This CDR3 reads CASSLSQGNTGELFF. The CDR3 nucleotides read TGCGCCAGCAGCTTGTCCCAGGGGAACACCGGGGAGCTGTTTTTT.

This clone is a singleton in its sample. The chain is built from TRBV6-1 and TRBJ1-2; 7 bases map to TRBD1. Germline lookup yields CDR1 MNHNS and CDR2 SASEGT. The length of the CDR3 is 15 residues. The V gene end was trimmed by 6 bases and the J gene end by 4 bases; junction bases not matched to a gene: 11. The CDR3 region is CASRTARQGFYGYTF. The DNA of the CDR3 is TGTGCCAGCAGGACCGCGAGACAGGGCTTCTATGGCTACACCTTC.

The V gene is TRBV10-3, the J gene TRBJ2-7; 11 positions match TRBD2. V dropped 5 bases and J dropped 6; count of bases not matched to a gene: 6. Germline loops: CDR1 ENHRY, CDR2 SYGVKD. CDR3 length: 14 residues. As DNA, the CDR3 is TGTGCCATCAGTCAGACTAGCGGGGCCGTCGAGCAGTACTTC. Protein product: CAISQTSGAVEQYF.

Here the CDR3 DNA reads TGTGCCAGCCCCACAGGGATTGGTTCTGGAAACACCATATATTTT. This codes for CASPTGIGSGNTIYF. The chain carries TRBV6-1 and TRBJ1-3; possibly TRBD1 for D (6 bases). The CDR3 runs to 15 residues. Germline V lookup: CDR1 MNHNS, CDR2 SASEGT. Trimming took 8 bases from V and 1 from J, leaving 15 bases between them.

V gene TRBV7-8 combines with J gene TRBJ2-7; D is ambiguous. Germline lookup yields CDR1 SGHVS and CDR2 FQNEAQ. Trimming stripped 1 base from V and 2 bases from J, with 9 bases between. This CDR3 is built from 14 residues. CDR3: CASSLEIGTYEQYF. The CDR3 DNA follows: TGTGCCAGCAGCTTAGAGATCGGTACCTACGAGCAGTACTTC.

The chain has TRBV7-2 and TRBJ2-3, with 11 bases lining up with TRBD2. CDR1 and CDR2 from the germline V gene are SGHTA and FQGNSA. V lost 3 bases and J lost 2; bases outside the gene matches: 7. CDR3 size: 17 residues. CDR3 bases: TGTGCCAGCAGCTTGAGGCTAGCGGGGGGATTCACAGATACGCAGTATTTT. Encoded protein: CASSLRLAGGFTDTQYF.

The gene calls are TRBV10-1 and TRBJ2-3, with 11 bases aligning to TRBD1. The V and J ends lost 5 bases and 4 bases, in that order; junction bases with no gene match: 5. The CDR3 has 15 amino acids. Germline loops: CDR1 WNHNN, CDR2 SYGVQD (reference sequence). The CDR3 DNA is TGCGCCAGCAGTCCGGACAGGGGGCCCTCAGATACGCAGTATTTT. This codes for CASSPDRGPSDTQYF.

In DNA form, the CDR3 reads TGTGCCAGCAGCTCACTCGGACTAGCCACCGGGGAGCTGTTTTTT. It is translated as CASSSLGLATGELFF. The J gene is TRBJ2-2, the V gene TRBV11-2; TRBD2 agrees at 8 bases. V was clipped by 4 bases and J by 4 bases; unmatched bases: 5. This CDR3 comprises 15 residues. Germline V gives CDR1 SGHAT, CDR2 FQNNGV.

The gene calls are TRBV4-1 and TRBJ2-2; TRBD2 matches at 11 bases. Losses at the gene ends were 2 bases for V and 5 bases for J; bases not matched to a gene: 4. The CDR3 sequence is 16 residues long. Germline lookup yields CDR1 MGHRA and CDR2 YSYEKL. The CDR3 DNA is TGCGCCAGCAGCCAACACCTAGCGGGGGGAACCGGGGAGCTGTTTTTT. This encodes CASSQHLAGGTGELFF.

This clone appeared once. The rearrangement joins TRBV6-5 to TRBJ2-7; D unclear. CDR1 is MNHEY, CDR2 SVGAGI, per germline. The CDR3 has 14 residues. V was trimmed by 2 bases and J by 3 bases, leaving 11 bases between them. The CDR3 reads CASSYGGSYYEQYF. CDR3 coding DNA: TGTGCCAGCAGTTACGGTGGCTCATACTACGAGCAGTACTTC.

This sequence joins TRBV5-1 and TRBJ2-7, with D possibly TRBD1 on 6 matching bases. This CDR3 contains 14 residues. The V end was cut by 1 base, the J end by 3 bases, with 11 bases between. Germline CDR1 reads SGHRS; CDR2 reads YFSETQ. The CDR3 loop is CASSLNRVNYEQYF. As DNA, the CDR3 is TGCGCCAGCAGCTTGAACAGGGTAAACTACGAGCAGTACTTC.

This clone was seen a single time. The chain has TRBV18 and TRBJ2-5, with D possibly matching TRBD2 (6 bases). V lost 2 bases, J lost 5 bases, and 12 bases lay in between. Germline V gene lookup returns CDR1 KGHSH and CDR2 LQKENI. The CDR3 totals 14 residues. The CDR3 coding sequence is TGTGCCAGCTCACCAACCGGCGGAGGGGAGACCCAGTACTTC. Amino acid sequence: CASSPTGGGETQYF.

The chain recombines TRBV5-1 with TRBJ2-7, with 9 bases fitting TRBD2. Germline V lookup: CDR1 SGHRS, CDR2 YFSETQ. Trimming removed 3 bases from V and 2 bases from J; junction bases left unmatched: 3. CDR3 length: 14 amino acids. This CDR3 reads CASSWSGGTYEQYF. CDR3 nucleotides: TGCGCCAGCAGCTGGAGCGGGGGGACCTACGAGCAGTACTTC.

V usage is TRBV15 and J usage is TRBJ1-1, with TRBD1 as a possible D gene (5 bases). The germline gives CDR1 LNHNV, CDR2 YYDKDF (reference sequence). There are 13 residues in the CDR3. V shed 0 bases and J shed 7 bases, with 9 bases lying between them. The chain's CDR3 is CATSRDEDSEAFF. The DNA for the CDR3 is TGTGCCACCAGCAGAGACGAAGACAGTGAAGCTTTCTTT. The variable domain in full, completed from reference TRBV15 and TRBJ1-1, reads DAMVIQNPRYQVTQFGKPVTLSCSQTLNHNVMYWYQQKSSQAPKLLFHYYDKDFNNEADTPDNFQSRRPNTSFCFLDIRSPGLGDTAMYLCATSRDEDSEAFFGQGTRLTVV.